The clone carrying this TCR beta chain was seen more than once but under ten times. The target antigen is unknown. From germline, CDR1 is SGHAT and CDR2 FQNNGV. This CDR3 is 14 amino acids long. V was pared by 11 bases and J by 4 bases, with 15 bases between. This specimen belongs to a study of T cell repertoires in cytomegalovirus infection. Study-wide results and caveats: In two of eight donors, the top clonotype was HLA-C-restricted CMV-specific.

TCRdb recomputed calls from the reads with MiXCR, one row per CDR3 protein. Of about 740,000 distinct CDR3 sequences in the sample, approximately 34% are singletons; the top ten hold around 2.6%. The genes are TRBV11-2 and TRBJ2-6; D ambiguous. Specimen: PBMCs. This TCR came from a human donor in good health (CMV status not recorded). Some clones in this sample may be carry-over from other donors' samples. CDR3 protein: CALTETSGANVLTF. The DNA of the CDR3 is TGTGCCCTTACGGAGACGTCCGGGGCCAACGTCCTGACTTTC.